The 13 T cell receptor beta chains presented below share a single source sample, sequenced in a study of cytomegalovirus exposure and HLA in healthy donors. The PCR ran on 60 Vbeta and 13 Jbeta primers. Clones were sequenced by immunoSEQ multiplex PCR, and TCRdb holds only the in-frame ones, with some missing. The table lists about 94,000 clones, around 76% of them singletons, with roughly 7.1% in the top ten. The sequencing input was PBMCs. The receptor set was obtained from a man aged 40-50 years in good health and CMV-seropositive.

The gene calls are TRBV7-8 and TRBJ2-7; D perhaps matches TRBD2 (5 bases). The CDR3 sequence is 14 residues long. Trimming stripped 3 bases from V and 0 bases from J, with 9 bases between. Germline-derived CDR1 and CDR2 are SGHVS and FQNEAQ. The CDR3 here is CASSFEGLSYEQYF. The CDR3 region has the DNA TGTGCCAGCAGCTTTGAGGGCCTCTCCTACGAGCAGTACTTC.

A single count supports this clone. V and J are TRBV29-1 and TRBJ2-7, with a tentative D call TRBD1 (6 bases). Per germline, CDR1 SQVTM and CDR2 ANQGSEA. The ends were cut back, 3 bases at V and 4 bases at J, with 16 bases in the middle. This CDR3 comprises 14 residues. The CDR3 region is CSVEIQGSPYEQYF. The CDR3 nucleotides are TGCAGCGTTGAGATACAGGGTTCGCCGTACGAGCAGTACTTC.

The chain joins TRBV27 to TRBJ2-7; 7 nucleotides align to TRBD2. The CDR3 runs 13 residues. V shed 7 bases and J 0 bases; nucleotides not matched to a gene: 3. From germline, CDR1 is MNHEY and CDR2 SMNVEV (reference sequence). In DNA, the CDR3 is TGTGCCAGCACCCCGGGGGGCTCCTACGAGCAGTACTTC. Its translation: CASTPGGSYEQYF.

This sequence joins TRBV9 and TRBJ2-7; 8 bases are shared with TRBD2. With 0 bases clipped from V and 1 base from J, the junction kept 3 bases outside the gene matches. CDR3 size: 15 residues. Germline V CDR1 and CDR2: SGDLS, YYNGEE. The CDR3 reads CASSVAGGGSYEQYF. Written as DNA, the CDR3 is TGTGCCAGCAGCGTAGCGGGGGGGGGATCCTACGAGCAGTACTTC.

This chain joins TRBV7-9 and TRBJ1-4; D is possibly TRBD1 (5 bases). The CDR3 spans 16 residues. The germline CDR1 and CDR2 sequences are SEHNR and FQNEAQ (reference sequence). V lost 1 base, J lost 3 bases, and 12 bases lay in between. CDR3 loop: CASSLGTQGANEKLFF. CDR3 nucleotides: TGTGCCAGCAGCTTAGGAACCCAGGGTGCTAATGAAAAACTGTTTTTT.

CDR3 amino acids: CASSFQVAGVRETQYF. CDR3 sequence (DNA): TGTGCCAGCAGCTTCCAGGTAGCGGGAGTTCGAGAGACCCAGTACTTC. V gene TRBV5-6 combines with J gene TRBJ2-5, with 9 bases identical to TRBD2. The CDR3 runs 16 residues. Trimming took 2 bases from V and 4 from J; bases not matched to a gene: 9. Germline V gene lookup returns CDR1 SGHDT and CDR2 YYEEEE.

The chain is built from TRBV28 and TRBJ2-1; weak D call: TRBD2 (5 bases). The CDR3 runs to 15 residues. Trimming shortened V by 7 bases and J by 0 bases, and 13 bases separated the two germline ends. Germline V gives CDR1 MDHEN, CDR2 SYDVKM. CDR3 in DNA: TGTGCCAGCACCATGGGAGTCGGCTCCTACAATGAGCAGTTCTTC. Protein: CASTMGVGSYNEQFF.

This clone was picked up one time. The chain recombines TRBV6-5 with TRBJ1-2, with 8 bases identical to TRBD1. Germline-derived CDR1 and CDR2 are MNHEY and SVGAGI. This CDR3 is built from 15 residues. Germline trimming cut 3 bases from V and 3 bases from J; bases unmatched to any gene: 6. The CDR3 DNA sequence: TGTGCCAGCAGTTATATGACAGGGGTTGACTATGGCTACACCTTC. Protein: CASSYMTGVDYGYTF.

This clone was seen a few times. The chain joins TRBV15 to TRBJ1-1, with no clear D. CDR1 and CDR2 from the germline V gene are LNHNV and YYDKDF (reference sequence). Trimming took off 0 bases at V and 2 bases at J, with 10 bases between the two ends. There are 15 residues in the CDR3. Written as DNA, the CDR3 is TGTGCCACCAGCAGAGAACAGCGGAGAAACACTGAAGCTTTCTTT. Amino acids: CATSREQRRNTEAFF.

The chain combines TRBV5-4 with TRBJ1-6; TRBD1 might be the D (6 bases). CDR1 SGHNT and CDR2 YYREEE come from the germline V gene (reference sequence). V lost 4 bases and J lost 8, with 16 bases in between. The length of the CDR3 is 15 residues. This CDR3 is CASSHRQERHSPLHF. The CDR3 bases are TGTGCCAGCAGCCATAGACAGGAAAGACATTCACCCCTCCACTTT.

This clone occurred a few times. V gene TRBV18 combines with J gene TRBJ1-1, with D tentatively TRBD1 (6 bases). There are 17 residues in the CDR3. CDR1 is KGHSH and CDR2 is LQKENI in the germline V gene. V lost 2 bases and J 2 bases, leaving 18 bases between the germline ends. CDR3 sequence (DNA): TGTGCCAGCTCACCAAGGGCAGGGGCAACGGCCAACACTGAAGCTTTCTTT. It is translated as CASSPRAGATANTEAFF.

V is TRBV5-1 and J is TRBJ2-7, with D unclear. The CDR3 extends over 13 amino acids. The germline gives CDR1 SGHRS, CDR2 YFSETQ. Trimming took off 0 bases at V and 3 bases at J, with 7 bases between the two ends. The CDR3 protein is CASSLEANYEQYF. The CDR3 DNA follows: TGCGCCAGCAGCTTGGAAGCCAACTACGAGCAGTACTTC. The whole variable domain, filled in from reference TRBV5-1 and TRBJ2-7, reads KAGVTQTPRYLIKTRGQQVTLSCSPISGHRSVSWYQQTPGQGLQFLFEYFSETQRNKGNFPGRFSGRQFSNSRSEMNVSTLELGDSALYLCASSLEANYEQYFGPGTRLTVT.

V gene TRBV15 combines with J gene TRBJ1-3; D remains ambiguous. The CDR3 has 15 amino acids. The germline gives CDR1 LNHNV, CDR2 YYDKDF (reference sequence). V dropped 1 base and J dropped 1 base, with 8 bases sitting between them. The CDR3 DNA reads as TGTGCCACCAGCAGAGCGGGATTTTCTGGAAACACCATATATTTT. Translated: CATSRAGFSGNTIYF. Supplemented by reference TRBV15 and TRBJ1-3, the full variable domain reads DAMVIQNPRYQVTQFGKPVTLSCSQTLNHNVMYWYQQKSSQAPKLLFHYYDKDFNNEADTPDNFQSRRPNTSFCFLDIRSPGLGDTAMYLCATSRAGFSGNTIYFGEGSWLTVV.